The rows below give T cell receptor beta chains drawn from one sample of a study of response to subunit inactivated influenza vaccine. TCRdb reprocessed the RT-PCR reads with MiXCR, giving one entry per CDR3 protein. The repertoire holds 500,000 to 550,000 distinct CDR3 sequences, with less than 8% as singletons. Material: PBMCs from blood, obtained less than 30 months after vaccination. These TCRs come from a man between 45 and 75 years old who received an inactivated influenza vaccine. Each CDR3 is given with its conserved first and last residue. Fields, in order: V gene, D gene, clone size, J gene, CDR3 protein, CDR3 DNA. The D gene is left open where the match is weak. Size values are once, few and many counts, or a class for expanded clones, and some rows have none.

>TRBV5-4|TRBD2|few|TRBJ2-7
CASSLGRPQREFGSYEQYF
TGTGCCAGCAGCTTGGGTCGACCTCAGCGGGAGTTTGGCTCCTACGAGCAGTACTTC
>TRBV12-3/TRBV12-4|TRBD1|many|TRBJ1-6
CASSSHNRGGSPLHF
TGTGCCAGCAGTTCCCACAACAGGGGCGGTTCACCCCTCCACTTT
>TRBV7-9|-|many|TRBJ2-2
CASSLGTFNTGELFF
TGTGCCAGCAGCCTCGGGACTTTCAACACCGGGGAGCTGTTTTTT
>TRBV10-3|-|many|TRBJ2-2
CAISEVWFNTGELFF
TGTGCCATCAGTGAAGTCTGGTTTAACACCGGGGAGCTGTTTTTT
>TRBV6-1|TRBD2|few|TRBJ2-5
CASSGTSGAQTQYF
TGTGCCAGCTCCGGGACTAGCGGGGCACAGACCCAGTACTTC
>TRBV18|-|-|TRBJ1-1
CASSPGGWGTEAFF
TGTGCCAGCTCACCAGGGGGTTGGGGAACTGAAGCTTTCTTT
>TRBV6-5|TRBD1|-|TRBJ2-1
CASSYLPGQGENEQFF
TGTGCCAGCAGTTACTTGCCGGGACAGGGTGAGAATGAGCAGTTCTTC
>TRBV3-1|-|-|TRBJ2-7
CASSQGVQFSYEQYF
TGTGCCAGCAGCCAAGGGGTCCAATTCTCCTACGAGCAGTACTTC
>TRBV15|TRBD2|-|TRBJ2-1
CATSRSTGLAGENNEQFF
TGTGCCACCAGCAGAAGTACGGGACTAGCGGGAGAGAACAATGAGCAGTTCTTC
>TRBV7-2|-|-|TRBJ2-5
CASSLVPEETQYF
TGTGCCAGCAGCTTAGTCCCAGAAGAGACCCAGTACTTC
>TRBV12-3/TRBV12-4|TRBD1|-|TRBJ2-2
CASNPSGTGTGELFF
TGTGCCAGCAATCCCTCCGGGACAGGGACCGGGGAGCTGTTTTTT